This T cell receptor beta chain was captured in a study of T cells in Graves' hyperthyroidism and ophthalmopathy. This clonotype showed up just a few times. Its specificity is unknown. Whole-study findings and limits: Blood also contained most expanded thyroid clonotypes above 0.001. For ophthalmopathy, model prediction preceded onset by a median approximately 6 months.

Per the germline V gene, CDR1 is LGHDT and CDR2 is YNNKEL (reference sequence). The CDR3 sequence is 14 residues long. V was pared by 3 bases and J by 6 bases, with 4 bases of the junction left unmatched. Ophthalmopathy in the patients scored at least 3 on Clinical Activity Score and at least 4 on NOSPECS grade, lasting under 3 months. Together with thyroid ultrasound, orbital computed tomography, serum thyroxine and TRAb, clinical symptoms were used for diagnoses. RNA transcripts yielded amplified TCR beta CDR3 regions. Using the HTBI primer set, a first-round RT-PCR was run on the TCR CDR3. TCRdb passed the multiplex PCR reads through MiXCR, listing each CDR3 protein once. This table holds 500,000 to 600,000 distinct CDR3 sequences, roughly 21% found once.

The clonotype comes from a man in his forties with Graves' ophthalmopathy. The chain links TRBV3-1 to TRBJ2-5; 10 positions agree with TRBD1. What was sequenced was blood. CDR3 loop: CASSQTGGEKTQYF. DNA of the CDR3: TGTGCCAGCAGCCAGACAGGGGGCGAAAAGACCCAGTACTTC.